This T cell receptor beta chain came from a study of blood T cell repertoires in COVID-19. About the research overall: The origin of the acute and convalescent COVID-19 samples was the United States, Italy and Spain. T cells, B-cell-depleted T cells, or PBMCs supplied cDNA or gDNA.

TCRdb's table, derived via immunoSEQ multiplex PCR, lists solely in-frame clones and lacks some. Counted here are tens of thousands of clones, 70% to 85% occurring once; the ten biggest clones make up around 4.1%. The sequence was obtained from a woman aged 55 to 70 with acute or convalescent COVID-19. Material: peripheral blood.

The CDR3 protein is CASSLTAKGTQYF. The CDR3 region has the DNA TGTGCCAGCAGCTTGACAGCTAAAGGGACCCAGTACTTC. The rearrangement uses TRBV11-2 and TRBJ2-5; tentative D call: TRBD1 (5 bases). Per germline, CDR1 SGHAT and CDR2 FQNNGV. The CDR3 runs 13 residues. The V and J ends lost 3 bases and 7 bases respectively, with 12 bases between them.